Listed below are T cell receptor beta chains from one sample, sequenced in a study of blood T cell repertoires in COVID-19. Method: immunoSEQ multiplex PCR; TCRdb's copy keeps in-frame clones and lacks some. The data contain around 220,000 clones, 85% to 90% of them singletons. The sample consisted of peripheral blood. The receptor source for this set is a man younger than 35 with active or convalescent COVID-19. The CDR3 runs from the conserved cysteine through the conserved F or W. Size is stated for part of the rows, as once, few or many counts, or as a class when the clone is expanded.

TRBJ1-1,TRBV2,NA,CASRSTGYEAFF
TRBJ2-7,TRBV27,NA,CASSSTWGLADEQYF
TRBJ1-6,TRBV14,NA,CASSQDQNSPLHF
TRBJ1-1,TRBV19,NA,CASSILQQGNTEAFF
TRBJ2-5,TRBV19,NA,CASRRGTGLGGETQYF
TRBJ1-1,TRBV5-1,NA,CASSLAPGQGVMNTEAFF
TRBJ1-1,TRBV19,NA,CASSIGVGTEAFF
TRBJ2-1,TRBV24-1,NA,CATSDSGLAGPVNEQFF
TRBJ1-2,TRBV25-1,NA,CASTTGSYGYTF
TRBJ1-5,TRBV7-9,NA,CASSTFPGTGQPQHF
TRBJ1-2,TRBV4-1,NA,CASSHSKDGGGYTF
TRBJ2-1,TRBV5-1,once,CASSPGTGKGEQFF
TRBJ2-5,TRBV6-6,NA,CASSPLTGGTETQYF
TRBJ1-2,TRBV30,NA,CAWRQGNSVYGYTF
TRBJ1-5,TRBV4-2,NA,CASSQGAQGAGNQPQHF
TRBJ1-5,TRBV6-2/TRBV6-3,NA,CASSSRGQGAYQPQHF
TRBJ2-7,TRBV9,NA,CASSVGGSPYEQYF
TRBJ1-6,TRBV27,NA,CASSLDREYGSYNSPLHF
TRBJ2-1,TRBV15,NA,CATSRDRVGDEQFF
TRBJ1-6,TRBV27,NA,CASSSYMGPGTASSYNSPLHF
TRBJ1-1,TRBV12-3/TRBV12-4,NA,CASISRVEAFF
TRBJ2-3,TRBV30,NA,CAWSVRRTSGQRDTQYF
TRBJ2-2,TRBV7-8,once,CASSFFQGPNTGELFF
TRBJ2-1,TRBV7-2,NA,CASSLVPGGRNEQFF
TRBJ1-1,TRBV24-1,NA,CATSYNRGTEAFF
TRBJ2-7,TRBV18,NA,CASSPVPTSGSNEQYF
TRBJ2-5,TRBV9,NA,CASSVAPGLAGHQETQYF
TRBJ2-2,TRBV9,NA,CASSVSGWNTGELFF
TRBJ2-3,TRBV10-3,NA,CAISESGLTSDTQYF
TRBJ1-5,TRBV18,NA,CASSPPGPRSNQPQHF
TRBJ2-7,TRBV7-6,NA,CASSLTQGGWHEQYF
TRBJ1-5,TRBV18,NA,CASSPTGYSNQPQHF
TRBJ2-1,TRBV9,few,CASSPRPTSSGGDEQFF
TRBJ1-3,TRBV5-8,NA,CASSLEKSGSGNTIYF
TRBJ1-2,TRBV6-4,NA,CASSDSPRQGARGGYTF
TRBJ1-2,TRBV30,NA,CAWSKLPGQGASNYGYTF
TRBJ1-4,TRBV19,NA,CASRAVNEKLFF
TRBJ2-5,TRBV7-8,NA,CASSLAVRVDQETQYF
TRBJ2-7,TRBV6-2/TRBV6-3,NA,CASSLTRDEQYF
TRBJ1-2,TRBV19,NA,CASSVTGNYGYTF
TRBJ1-5,TRBV28,few,CASRSSAGTQPQHF
TRBJ1-1,TRBV5-4,NA,CASTVTAGAEKAFF
TRBJ2-3,TRBV10-3,NA,CAISESRGTRGNTDTQYF
TRBJ2-3,TRBV5-8,NA,CASSLAENTDTQYF
TRBJ2-1,TRBV27,once,CASSLLRAGGPSEQFF
TRBJ2-1,TRBV19,NA,CASSIVLAGNEQFF
TRBJ2-5,TRBV5-1,NA,CASSLKVRGETQYF
TRBJ2-3,TRBV4-2,NA,CASSQEQTPGLITDTQYF
TRBJ2-7,TRBV6-2/TRBV6-3,once,CASSYSTGGPPYEQYF
TRBJ2-7,TRBV5-1,NA,CASSLGQGGEQYF
TRBJ1-1,TRBV25-1,NA,CASTSRQGNTEAFF
TRBJ2-5,TRBV10-3,NA,CAIQGVGETQYF
TRBJ2-7,TRBV9,NA,CASSPRGGFYEQYF